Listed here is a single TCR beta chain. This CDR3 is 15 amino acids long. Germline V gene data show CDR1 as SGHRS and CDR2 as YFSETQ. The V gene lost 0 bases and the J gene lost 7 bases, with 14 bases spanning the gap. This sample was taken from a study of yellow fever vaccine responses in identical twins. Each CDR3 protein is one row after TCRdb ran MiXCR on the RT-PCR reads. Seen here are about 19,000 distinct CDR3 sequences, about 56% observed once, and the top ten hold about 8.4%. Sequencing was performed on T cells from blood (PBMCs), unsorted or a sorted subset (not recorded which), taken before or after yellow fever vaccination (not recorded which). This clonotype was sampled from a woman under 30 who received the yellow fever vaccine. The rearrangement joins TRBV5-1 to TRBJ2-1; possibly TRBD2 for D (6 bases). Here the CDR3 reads CASSLGAGSTNEQFF. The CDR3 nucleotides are TGCGCCAGCAGCTTGGGGGCGGGATCTACAAATGAGCAGTTCTTC.